This TCR beta chain was identified during a study of cytomegalovirus exposure and HLA in healthy donors. On the study more broadly: Earlier findings included 90 million to 120 million unique TCR beta sequences obtained from 150 million to 200 million T cells. Study-level points and caveats: The number of N-insertions in an Asian-associated ancestry cluster was reportedly below the approximately 700-donor mean in a later analysis. Highest at DRB1 and lowest at HLA-C, TCR association rates differed among HLA loci in a later analysis.

Worth noting for this clone: Its specificity is not known.

In the PCR, 60 Vbeta and 13 Jbeta primers were used. Assay used: immunoSEQ multiplex PCR; TCRdb lists only in-frame clones, some missing. The data contain roughly 110,000 clones, more than 70% of them singletons. Sequencing was performed on PBMCs. This clonotype was sampled from a man aged 35 to 55 in good health and CMV-seronegative.

The CDR3 bases are TGTGCCAGCGGTCGAACGGGACAGGGGAACACTGAAGCTTTCTTT. This sequence encodes CASGRTGQGNTEAFF. J is TRBJ1-1 and V is TRBV19; 9 positions match TRBD1. This CDR3 spans 15 amino acids. Germline CDR1 reads LNHDA; CDR2 reads SQIVND (reference sequence). The V gene end was trimmed by 9 bases and the J gene end by 1 base; junction bases not matched to a gene: 9.